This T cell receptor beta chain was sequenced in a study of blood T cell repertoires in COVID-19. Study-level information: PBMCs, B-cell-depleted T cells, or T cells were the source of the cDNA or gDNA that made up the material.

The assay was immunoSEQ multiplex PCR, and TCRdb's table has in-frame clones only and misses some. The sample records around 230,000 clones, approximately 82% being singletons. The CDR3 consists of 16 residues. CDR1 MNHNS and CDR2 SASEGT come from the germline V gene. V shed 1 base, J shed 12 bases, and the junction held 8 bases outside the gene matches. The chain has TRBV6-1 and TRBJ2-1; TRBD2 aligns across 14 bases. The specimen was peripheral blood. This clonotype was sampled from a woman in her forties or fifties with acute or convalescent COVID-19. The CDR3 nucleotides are TGTGCCAGCAGTGAAGGGACTAGCGGGGGGAGAATGCGGCAGTTCTTC. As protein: CASSEGTSGGRMRQFF.